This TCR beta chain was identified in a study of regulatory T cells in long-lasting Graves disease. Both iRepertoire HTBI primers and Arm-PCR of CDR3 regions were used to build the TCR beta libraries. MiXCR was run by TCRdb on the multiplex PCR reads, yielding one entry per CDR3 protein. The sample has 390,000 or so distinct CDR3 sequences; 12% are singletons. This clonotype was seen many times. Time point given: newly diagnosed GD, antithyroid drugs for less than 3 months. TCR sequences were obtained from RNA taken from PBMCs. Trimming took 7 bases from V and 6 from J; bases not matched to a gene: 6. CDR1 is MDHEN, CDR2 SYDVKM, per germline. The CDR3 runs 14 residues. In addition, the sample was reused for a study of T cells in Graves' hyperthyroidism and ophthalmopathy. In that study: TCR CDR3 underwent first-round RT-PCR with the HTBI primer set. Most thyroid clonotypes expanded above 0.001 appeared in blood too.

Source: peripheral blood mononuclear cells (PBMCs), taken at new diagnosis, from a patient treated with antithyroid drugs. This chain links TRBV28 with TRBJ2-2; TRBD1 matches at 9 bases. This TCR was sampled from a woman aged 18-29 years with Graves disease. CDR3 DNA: TGTGCCAGCATGACAGGGGGTCGGTCCGGGGAGCTGTTTTTT. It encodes CASMTGGRSGELFF.